These 19 T cell receptor beta chains were all obtained from the same sample, sequenced in a study of blood T cell repertoires in COVID-19. The repertoire was sequenced with immunoSEQ multiplex PCR; TCRdb's copy has only in-frame clones and lacks some. The sample carries approximately 180,000 clones, roughly 87% recorded once. Sample: peripheral blood. These receptors were collected from a man aged 55 to 70 with active or convalescent COVID-19.

The rearrangement links TRBV6-6 to TRBJ2-1; a possible D gene is TRBD2 (6 bases). The CDR3 contains 13 residues. V lost 5 bases and J 9 bases, leaving 14 bases between the germline ends. CDR1 MNHNY and CDR2 SVGAGI come from the germline V gene (reference sequence). CDR3 amino acids: CASSRGTEGEQFF. The CDR3 nucleotides read TGTGCCAGCAGTCGAGGGACGGAGGGTGAGCAGTTCTTC.

The chain couples TRBV6-1 to TRBJ1-3; D call uncertain. The CDR3 has 16 amino acids. Germline CDR1 MNHNS, CDR2 SASEGT. The germline V and J ends were trimmed by 3 bases and 0 bases, with 12 bases remaining between them. The CDR3 is CASSDQTMSSGNTIYF. As DNA, the CDR3 is TGTGCCAGCAGTGATCAGACAATGAGCTCTGGAAACACCATATATTTT.

The chain links TRBV25-1 to TRBJ2-5; a possible D gene is TRBD1 (6 bases). CDR3 size: 16 residues. CDR1 and CDR2 from the germline V gene are MGHDK and SYGVNS. V lost 2 bases and J lost 1, with 14 bases in between. CDR3 sequence (DNA): TGTGCCAGCAGTGAAGAGAGGGGGAGCCGCCAAGAGACCCAGTACTTC. Its protein product is CASSEERGSRQETQYF.

V usage is TRBV6-5 and J usage is TRBJ2-7; tentative D call: TRBD1 (6 bases). CDR3 size: 14 residues. Germline CDR1 and CDR2: MNHEY and SVGAGI. Trimming stripped 3 bases from V and 3 bases from J, with 12 bases between. This chain's CDR3 is CASSYVAGDYEQYF. The CDR3 DNA is TGTGCCAGCAGTTATGTCGCAGGGGACTACGAGCAGTACTTC.

In this sample, this clone turned up a few times. The chain links TRBV9 to TRBJ2-2; 9 bases are a match to TRBD1. The CDR3 covers 16 residues. The germline V gene encodes CDR1 SGDLS and CDR2 YYNGEE. V lost 3 bases, J lost 6 bases, and 9 bases stayed unmatched. CDR3 coding DNA: TGTGCCAGCAGCGAAGGGTGGGGACAGGGTTCCGGGGAGCTGTTTTTT. This codes for CASSEGWGQGSGELFF.

The chain has TRBV11-2 and TRBJ2-3, with TRBD2 identical over 12 bases. V shed 1 base and J 6 bases; nucleotides not matched to a gene: 5. Germline values: CDR1 SGHAT, CDR2 FQNNGV. CDR3 length: 16 amino acids. CDR3 sequence: CASSLGGLAGPDTQYF. The DNA for the CDR3 is TGTGCCAGCAGCTTAGGTGGACTAGCGGGGCCGGATACGCAGTATTTT.

In its sample, this clone was seen a few times. This chain links TRBV30 with TRBJ1-6; D possibly corresponds to TRBD1 (6 bases). The CDR3 runs 14 residues. Trimming removed 0 bases at V and 7 bases at J, with 10 bases between. Germline CDR1 is GTSNPN and CDR2 is SVGIG (reference sequence). The CDR3 is CAWSVQQGNSPLHF. The CDR3 DNA reads TGTGCCTGGAGTGTACAACAGGGAAATTCACCCCTCCACTTT.

V usage is TRBV19 and J usage is TRBJ1-2; possible D gene TRBD1, 5 bases. The CDR3 runs 12 residues. Looked up from germline, CDR1 is LNHDA and CDR2 is SQIVND (reference sequence). The CDR3, as DNA: TGTGCTAAGAGGGGAGGAGGGGATGGCTACACCTTC. Its protein is CAKRGGGDGYTF.

This clone was counted once. The J gene is TRBJ2-1, the V gene TRBV24-1; D might be TRBD1 (6 bases). V lost 7 bases to trimming and J lost 0 bases, with 6 bases between them. The CDR3 is 13 residues long. CDR1 KGHDR and CDR2 SFDVKD come from the germline V gene. The CDR3 DNA follows: TGTGCCACCAGGGACAGCTCCTACAATGAGCAGTTCTTC. Its protein product is CATRDSSYNEQFF.

This chain uses TRBV7-2 with TRBJ2-3, with D tentatively TRBD2 (6 bases). Trimming removed 3 bases from V and 1 base from J, with 11 bases in between. Looked up from germline, CDR1 is SGHTA and CDR2 is FQGNSA. This CDR3 is built from 15 residues. The CDR3 DNA reads as TGTGCCAGCAGCTTTAGTCCTAGCGGCACAGATACGCAGTATTTT. It is translated as CASSFSPSGTDTQYF.

CDR3 in amino acids: CASKPRGSGNQPQHF. In DNA, the CDR3 is TGTGCCAGTAAACCTAGGGGTAGTGGCAATCAGCCCCAGCATTTT. This chain links TRBV19 with TRBJ1-5; D possibly corresponds to TRBD1 (5 bases). CDR3 length: 15 residues. Trimming took off 7 bases at V and 2 bases at J, with 15 bases between the two ends. CDR1 is LNHDA and CDR2 is SQIVND in the germline V gene (reference sequence).

The chain carries TRBV5-1 and TRBJ2-5; possible D gene TRBD1, 6 bases. The germline V gene encodes CDR1 SGHRS and CDR2 YFSETQ. There are 15 residues in the CDR3. V lost 0 bases and J lost 1, with 10 bases in between. Here the CDR3 DNA reads TGCGCCAGCAGCTTGGTGGGACATCGCCAAGAGACCCAGTACTTC. Translated: CASSLVGHRQETQYF.

V gene TRBV18 combines with J gene TRBJ2-5; a possible D gene is TRBD1 (5 bases). Germline CDR1 and CDR2: KGHSH and LQKENI. CDR3 length: 14 amino acids. Trimming shortened V by 6 bases and J by 5 bases, and 16 bases separated the two germline ends. CDR3 in amino acids: CASSVTDVQETQYF. The CDR3 DNA reads as TGTGCCAGCTCCGTGACAGATGTCCAGGAGACCCAGTACTTC.

The chain employs TRBV29-1 and TRBJ1-5; no firm D call. Germline V gene data show CDR1 as SQVTM and CDR2 as ANQGSEA. This CDR3 comprises 13 residues. With 1 base removed from V and 2 bases from J, the gap between germline ends came to 6 bases. The CDR3 loop reads CSVEVNRNQPQHF. CDR3 DNA sequence: TGCAGCGTTGAAGTCAATCGCAATCAGCCCCAGCATTTT.

This clone has just one count. J is TRBJ1-5 and V is TRBV2; D perhaps matches TRBD1 (5 bases). Trimming stripped 1 base from V and 5 bases from J, with 6 bases between. The CDR3 is 13 amino acids. Germline V gene lookup returns CDR1 SNHLY and CDR2 FYNNEI. The CDR3 sequence: CASSEEGHQPQHF. CDR3 DNA sequence: TGTGCCAGCAGTGAAGAGGGGCATCAGCCCCAGCATTTT.

The chain combines TRBV2 with TRBJ2-1; 8 nucleotides align to TRBD1. This CDR3 region has 14 residues. J lost 3 bases, V lost 8 bases, and 6 bases had no gene match. Germline CDR1 is SNHLY and CDR2 is FYNNEI. The CDR3 is CASGGTGVYNEQFF. The CDR3 DNA sequence: TGTGCCAGCGGGGGGACAGGAGTCTACAATGAGCAGTTCTTC.

The gene calls are TRBV6-6 and TRBJ2-2; the D gene is possibly TRBD1 (7 bases). The CDR3 covers 16 residues. V lost 0 bases and J 5 bases, leaving 13 bases between the germline ends. Germline CDR1 reads MNHNY; CDR2 reads SVGAGI (reference sequence). CDR3 sequence: CASSYSETGRTGELFF. CDR3 DNA: TGTGCCAGCAGTTACTCAGAGACAGGGAGGACCGGGGAGCTGTTTTTT.

The gene calls are TRBV28 and TRBJ2-1; 11 bases agree with TRBD2. Germline lookup yields CDR1 MDHEN and CDR2 SYDVKM. Trimming cost V 3 bases and J 2 bases; bases outside gene matches: 9. The CDR3 contains 18 residues. CDR3 in DNA: TGTGCCAGCAGTTTGCGCAGGGATAGCGGGGGGGCCTACAATGAGCAGTTCTTC. It is translated as CASSLRRDSGGAYNEQFF.

V usage is TRBV6-6 and J usage is TRBJ1-1; 9 bases map to TRBD1. There are 12 residues in the CDR3. Germline lookup yields CDR1 MNHNY and CDR2 SVGAGI (reference sequence). With V trimmed by 8 bases and J by 7 bases, 5 bases remained unmatched. The CDR3 region has the DNA TGTGCCAGCGCCGACAGGGGGGATGAAGCTTTCTTT. This codes for CASADRGDEAFF.